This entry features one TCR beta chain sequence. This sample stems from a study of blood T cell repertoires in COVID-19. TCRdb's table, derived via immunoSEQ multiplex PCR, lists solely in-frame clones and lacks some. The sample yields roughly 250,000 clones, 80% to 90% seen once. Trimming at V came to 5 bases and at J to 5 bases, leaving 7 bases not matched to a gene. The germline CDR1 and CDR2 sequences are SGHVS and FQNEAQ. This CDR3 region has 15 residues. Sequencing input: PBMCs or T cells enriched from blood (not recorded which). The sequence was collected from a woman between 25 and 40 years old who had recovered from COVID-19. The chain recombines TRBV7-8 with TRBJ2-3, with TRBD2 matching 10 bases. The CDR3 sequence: CASSTAGGPVDTQYF. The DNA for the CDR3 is TGTGCCAGCAGCACAGCGGGAGGGCCTGTAGATACGCAGTATTTT.